This TCR beta chain derives from a study of response to subunit inactivated influenza vaccine. Study conclusions and caveats: After each seasonal influenza vaccination, few new T cells are recruited, the authors suggested.

There are 17 residues in the CDR3. Germline-derived CDR1 and CDR2 are SEHNR and FQNEAQ (reference sequence). V was pared by 4 bases and J by 1 base, with 19 bases between. TCRdb ran MiXCR on the RT-PCR reads and lists one entry per CDR3 protein. The sample has a few hundred thousand distinct CDR3 sequences, approximately 10% seen once. Notes on this clonotype: Its target is not known.

The sample was also reused in another study, on T cells expressing NK-cell markers. That work states: Generation of TCR beta cDNA was performed by 5'RACE template switching incorporating UMIs. Seven donors tested HCMV-seropositive and one tested seronegative among the eight sequenced. Restriction of the sorted population to alpha-beta TCR T cells was achieved in several experiments with an anti-gamma-delta TCR antibody. Where a handful of donors were concerned, these clonotypes also led the CD3+CD56-NKG2C+ fraction.

The source material was PBMCs from blood, sampled on the day of vaccination. J is TRBJ1-1 and V is TRBV7-9; D unresolved. The receptor was isolated from a man in his forties or fifties who received an inactivated influenza vaccine. The CDR3 protein is CASSSPILRLRNTEAFF. In nucleotides, the CDR3 is TGTGCCAGCAGCTCCCCCATTTTAAGACTGAGGAACACTGAAGCTTTCTTT.